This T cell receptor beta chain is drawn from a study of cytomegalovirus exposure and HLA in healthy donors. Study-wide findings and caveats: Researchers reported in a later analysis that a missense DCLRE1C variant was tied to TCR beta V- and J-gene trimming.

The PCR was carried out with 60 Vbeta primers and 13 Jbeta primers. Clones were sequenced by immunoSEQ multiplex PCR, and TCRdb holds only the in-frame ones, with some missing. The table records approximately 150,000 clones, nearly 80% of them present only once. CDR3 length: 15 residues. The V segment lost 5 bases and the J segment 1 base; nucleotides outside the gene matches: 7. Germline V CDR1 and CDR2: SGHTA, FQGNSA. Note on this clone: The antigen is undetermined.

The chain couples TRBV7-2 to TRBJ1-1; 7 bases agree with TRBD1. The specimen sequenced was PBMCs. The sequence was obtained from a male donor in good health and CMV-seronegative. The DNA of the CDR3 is TGTGCCAGCAGCACCCGCAGGGGGTCGAACACTGAAGCTTTCTTT. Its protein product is CASSTRRGSNTEAFF.